These T cell receptor beta chains were read from a single sample in a study of blood T cells in healthy people across ages. TCRdb fed the 5' RACE reads into MiXCR, producing one record per CDR3 protein. The table has 650,000 to 800,000 distinct CDR3 sequences, roughly 44% seen once; the top ten hold under 20%. The material sequenced was blood. These receptors were obtained from a man in his fifties or sixties in good health. CDR3s include the opening cysteine and the closing phenylalanine or tryptophan. D genes are given only for firm matches. Clone size is shown for a subset of rows, as once, few, many or a class of expanded clone.

CDR3,DNA,V,J,size,D
CASSSGRNLEKLFF,TGTGCCAGCAGCTCTGGGAGGAATCTTGAAAAACTGTTTTTT,TRBV7-2,TRBJ1-4,few,.
CASSRLAGGPEQFF,TGTGCCAGCAGCCGGCTAGCGGGGGGCCCTGAGCAGTTCTTC,TRBV7-9,TRBJ2-1,few,TRBD2
CASSLTLRGTWPNYGYTF,TGTGCCAGCTCACTAACGTTGCGGGGGACATGGCCTAACTATGGCTACACCTTC,TRBV18,TRBJ1-2,.,.
CSARDEVNTGEQYF,TGCAGTGCTAGAGATGAAGTGAATACGGGCGAGCAGTACTTC,TRBV20-1,TRBJ2-7,few,.
CASSRMSSEETQYF,TGTGCCAGCAGCCGGATGAGTAGCGAGGAGACCCAGTACTTC,TRBV6-6,TRBJ2-5,.,.
CASSLVSGAVQETQYF,TGTGCCAGCAGCTTAGTTTCTGGTGCGGTCCAAGAGACCCAGTACTTC,TRBV7-2,TRBJ2-5,few,.
CSASRGGGANYGYTF,TGCAGTGCTAGCCGAGGGGGAGGAGCTAACTATGGCTACACCTTC,TRBV20-1,TRBJ1-2,.,.
CASSQREGGTETQYF,TGTGCCAGCAGCCAGCGCGAGGGGGGCACAGAGACCCAGTACTTC,TRBV3-1,TRBJ2-5,.,.
CASRAGTGAVLNTEAFF,TGTGCCAGCCGTGCCGGGACAGGTGCAGTATTGAACACTGAAGCTTTCTTT,TRBV6-1,TRBJ1-1,.,TRBD1
CSARDSSGGAFEQFF,TGCAGTGCTAGAGACTCTAGCGGGGGGGCTTTCGAGCAGTTCTTC,TRBV20-1,TRBJ2-1,few,TRBD2
CASSLVGLAGNEQFF,TGTGCCAGCAGCTTAGTGGGACTAGCGGGCAATGAGCAGTTCTTC,TRBV7-2,TRBJ2-1,.,TRBD2
CASSLQTQQETQYF,TGCGCCAGCAGCTTACAGACACAACAAGAGACCCAGTACTTC,TRBV5-1,TRBJ2-5,.,.
CACRGRTYSYGYTF,TGTGCCTGCCGGGGACGGACCTATAGTTATGGCTACACCTTC,TRBV30,TRBJ1-2,many,.
CASTERGGGNQPQHF,TGTGCCAGCACCGAACGGGGAGGAGGCAATCAGCCCCAGCATTTT,TRBV7-8,TRBJ1-5,once,.